This T cell receptor (beta chain) was recovered during a study of response to subunit inactivated influenza vaccine. One entry per CDR3 protein results from TCRdb running MiXCR on the RT-PCR reads. The table lists over 800,000 distinct CDR3 sequences, roughly 20% of them singletons. CDR3 size: 16 residues. The V end lost 6 bases, the J end lost 0 bases, and 18 bases lay between the germline ends. This clonotype has ten or more counts. The sequence was collected from a man aged 50-60 years who received an inactivated influenza vaccine. Sequences were derived from PBMCs from blood, sampled less than 6 days after vaccination. The J gene is TRBJ2-7, the V gene TRBV12-3 or TRBV12-4, with D unclear. CDR3: CASSAWGKQSSYEQYF. CDR3 DNA sequence: TGTGCCAGCAGCGCGTGGGGTAAACAAAGCTCCTACGAGCAGTACTTC.